This T cell receptor beta chain appears in the sequencing data of a study of CD8 T cells in ankylosing spondylitis. Study-wide results and limits: Some motif variants had been reported before (in reactive arthritis synovial fluid and blood). Clones tied to disease were said to be significantly enriched in matched ankylosing spondylitis synovial fluid. Blood from ankylosing spondylitis patients appeared to carry a characteristic roughly eight-variant TCR beta motif.

Construction of TCR beta libraries was performed using quantitative 5'-RACE with molecular barcodes. Each CDR3 protein gets one entry after TCRdb re-called the 5' RACE reads with MiXCR. The table includes roughly 400,000 distinct CDR3 sequences, around 20% detected once. Points on this clonotype: No antigen is known for it.

Germline CDR1 and CDR2: SGHVS and FQNEAQ. This CDR3 spans 16 amino acids. The V end was cut by 4 bases, the J end by 2 bases, with 17 bases between. Sequencing input: blood, either unsorted or a sorted T cell fraction (not recorded which). The TCR originated in a male donor with ankylosing spondylitis. This chain links TRBV7-8 with TRBJ2-5, with a weak D call TRBD2 (6 bases). CDR3 in amino acids: CASSSRSGTSQETQYF. Written as DNA, the CDR3 is TGTGCCAGCAGCTCAAGATCCGGGACTTCACAAGAGACCCAGTACTTC.